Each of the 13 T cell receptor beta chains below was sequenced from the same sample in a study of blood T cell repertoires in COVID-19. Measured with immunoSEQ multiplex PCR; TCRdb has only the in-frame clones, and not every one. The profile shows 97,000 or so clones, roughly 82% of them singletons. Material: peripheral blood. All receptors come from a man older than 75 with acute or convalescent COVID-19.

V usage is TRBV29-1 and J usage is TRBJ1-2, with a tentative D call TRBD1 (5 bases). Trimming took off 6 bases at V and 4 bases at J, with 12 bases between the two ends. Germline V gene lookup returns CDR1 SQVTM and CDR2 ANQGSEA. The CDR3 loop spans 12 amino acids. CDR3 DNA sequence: TGCAGCGTAGATGACAGAATCTATGGCTACACCTTC. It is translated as CSVDDRIYGYTF.

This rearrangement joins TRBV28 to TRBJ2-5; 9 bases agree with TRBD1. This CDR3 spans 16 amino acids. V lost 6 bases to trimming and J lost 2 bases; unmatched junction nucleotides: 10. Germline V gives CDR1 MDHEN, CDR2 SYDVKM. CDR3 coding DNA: TGTGCCAGCAGATCCTACAGGGGGCGGGATCAAGAGACCCAGTACTTC. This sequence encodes CASRSYRGRDQETQYF.

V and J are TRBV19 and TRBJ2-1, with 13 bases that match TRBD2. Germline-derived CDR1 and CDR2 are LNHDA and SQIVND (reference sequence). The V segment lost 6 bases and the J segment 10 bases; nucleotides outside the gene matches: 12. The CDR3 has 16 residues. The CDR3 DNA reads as TGTGCCAGTAGGACTACAGGGACTAGCGGGATAAAGGAGCAGTTCTTC. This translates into CASRTTGTSGIKEQFF. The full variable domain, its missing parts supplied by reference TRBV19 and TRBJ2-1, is DGGITQSPKYLFRKEGQNVTLSCEQNLNHDAMYWYRQDPGQGLRLIYYSQIVNDFQKGDIAEGYSVSREKKESFPLTVTSAQKNPTAFYLCASRTTGTSGIKEQFFGPGTRLTVL.

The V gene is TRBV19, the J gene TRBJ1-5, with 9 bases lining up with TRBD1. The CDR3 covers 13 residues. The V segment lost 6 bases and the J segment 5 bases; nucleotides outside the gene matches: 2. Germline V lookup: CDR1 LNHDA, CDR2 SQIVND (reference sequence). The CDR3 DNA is TGTGCCAGTAGAGACAGGGGGTATCAGCCCCAGCATTTT. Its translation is CASRDRGYQPQHF.

The CDR3: CASSLEATGSNQPQHF. CDR3 DNA sequence: TGTGCCAGCAGCTTAGAGGCGACAGGGAGCAATCAGCCCCAGCATTTT. This chain links TRBV11-2 with TRBJ1-5; 7 nucleotides line up with TRBD1. The CDR3 is made up of 16 amino acids. After removal of 0 bases from V and 1 base from J, the junction contained 3 bases not matched to a gene. Germline assignment: CDR1 SGHAT and CDR2 FQNNGV.

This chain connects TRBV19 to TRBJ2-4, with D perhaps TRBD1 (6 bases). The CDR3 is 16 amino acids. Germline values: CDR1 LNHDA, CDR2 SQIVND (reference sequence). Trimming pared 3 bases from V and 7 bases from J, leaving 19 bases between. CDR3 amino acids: CASSIALGGARNIQYF. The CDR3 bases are TGTGCCAGTAGTATTGCCCTAGGGGGTGCGAGGAACATTCAGTACTTC.

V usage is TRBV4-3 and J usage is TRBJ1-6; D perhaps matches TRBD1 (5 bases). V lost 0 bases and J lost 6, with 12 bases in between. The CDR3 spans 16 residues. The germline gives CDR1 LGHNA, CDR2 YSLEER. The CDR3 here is CASSQDGTGLNSPLHF. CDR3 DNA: TGCGCCAGCAGCCAAGATGGTACAGGTCTTAATTCACCCCTCCACTTT.

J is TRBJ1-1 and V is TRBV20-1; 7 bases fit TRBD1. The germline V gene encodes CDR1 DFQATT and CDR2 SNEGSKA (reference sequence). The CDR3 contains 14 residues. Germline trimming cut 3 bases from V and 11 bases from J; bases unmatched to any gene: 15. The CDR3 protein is CSASREDRPIGAFF. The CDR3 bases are TGCAGTGCTAGTAGGGAGGACAGGCCGATAGGGGCTTTCTTT.

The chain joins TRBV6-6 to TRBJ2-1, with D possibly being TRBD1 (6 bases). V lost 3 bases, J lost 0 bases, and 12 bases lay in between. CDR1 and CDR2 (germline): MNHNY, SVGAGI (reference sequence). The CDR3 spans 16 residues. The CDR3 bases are TGTGCCAGCAGTTATTCCGGGACACTCTCCTACAATGAGCAGTTCTTC. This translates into CASSYSGTLSYNEQFF.

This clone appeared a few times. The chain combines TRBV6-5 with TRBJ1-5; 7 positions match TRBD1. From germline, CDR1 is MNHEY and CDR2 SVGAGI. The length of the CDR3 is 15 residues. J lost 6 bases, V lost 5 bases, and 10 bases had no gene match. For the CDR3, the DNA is TGTGCCAGCAGTAACCGCGGGGCAGGGGGTCAGCCCCAGCATTTT. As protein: CASSNRGAGGQPQHF.

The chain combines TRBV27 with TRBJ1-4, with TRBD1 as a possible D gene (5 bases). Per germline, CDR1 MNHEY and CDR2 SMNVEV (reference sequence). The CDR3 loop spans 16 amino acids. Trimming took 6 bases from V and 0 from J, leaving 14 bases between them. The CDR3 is CASSSNGHSTNEKLFF. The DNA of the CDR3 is TGTGCCAGCAGCTCCAATGGACATTCAACTAATGAAAAACTGTTTTTT.

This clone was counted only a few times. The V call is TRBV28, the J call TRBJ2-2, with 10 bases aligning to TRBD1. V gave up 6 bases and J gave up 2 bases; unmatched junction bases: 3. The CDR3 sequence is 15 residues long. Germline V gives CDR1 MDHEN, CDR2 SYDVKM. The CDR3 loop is CASRRQGANTGELFF. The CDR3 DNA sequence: TGTGCCAGCAGGAGACAGGGGGCCAACACCGGGGAGCTGTTTTTT.

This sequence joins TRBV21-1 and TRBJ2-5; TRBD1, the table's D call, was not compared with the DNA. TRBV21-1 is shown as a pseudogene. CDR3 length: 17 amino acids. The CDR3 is CASSKPRDRGNQETQYF. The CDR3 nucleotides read TGTGCCAGCAGCAAACCCCGGGACAGGGGGAACCAAGAGACCCAGTACTTC.